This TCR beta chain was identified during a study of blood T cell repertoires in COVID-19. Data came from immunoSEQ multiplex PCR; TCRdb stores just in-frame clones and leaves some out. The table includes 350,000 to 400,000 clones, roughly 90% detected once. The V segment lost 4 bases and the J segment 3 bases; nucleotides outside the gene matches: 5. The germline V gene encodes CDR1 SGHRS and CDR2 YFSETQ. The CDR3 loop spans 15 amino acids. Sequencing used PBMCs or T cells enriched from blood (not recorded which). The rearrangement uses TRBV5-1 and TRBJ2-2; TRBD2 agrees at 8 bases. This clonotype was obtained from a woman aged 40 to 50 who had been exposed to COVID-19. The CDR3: CASSRTSLDTGELFF. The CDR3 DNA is TGCGCCAGCAGCAGGACTAGCTTAGACACCGGGGAGCTGTTTTTT. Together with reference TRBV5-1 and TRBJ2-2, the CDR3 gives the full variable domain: KAGVTQTPRYLIKTRGQQVTLSCSPISGHRSVSWYQQTPGQGLQFLFEYFSETQRNKGNFPGRFSGRQFSNSRSEMNVSTLELGDSALYLCASSRTSLDTGELFFGEGSRLTVL.